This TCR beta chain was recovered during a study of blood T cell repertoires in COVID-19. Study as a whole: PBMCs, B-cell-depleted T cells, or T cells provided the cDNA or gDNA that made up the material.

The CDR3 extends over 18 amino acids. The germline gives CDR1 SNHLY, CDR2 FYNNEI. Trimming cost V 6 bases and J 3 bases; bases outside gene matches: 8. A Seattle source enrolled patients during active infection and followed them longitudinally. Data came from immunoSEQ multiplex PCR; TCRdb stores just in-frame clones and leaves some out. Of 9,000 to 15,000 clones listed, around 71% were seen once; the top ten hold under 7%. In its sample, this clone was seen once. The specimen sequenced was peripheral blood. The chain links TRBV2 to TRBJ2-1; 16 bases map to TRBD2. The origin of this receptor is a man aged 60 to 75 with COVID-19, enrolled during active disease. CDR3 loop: CASSPGTSGRVIYNEQFF. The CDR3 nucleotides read TGTGCCAGCAGCCCTGGGACTAGCGGGAGGGTCATCTACAATGAGCAGTTCTTC.